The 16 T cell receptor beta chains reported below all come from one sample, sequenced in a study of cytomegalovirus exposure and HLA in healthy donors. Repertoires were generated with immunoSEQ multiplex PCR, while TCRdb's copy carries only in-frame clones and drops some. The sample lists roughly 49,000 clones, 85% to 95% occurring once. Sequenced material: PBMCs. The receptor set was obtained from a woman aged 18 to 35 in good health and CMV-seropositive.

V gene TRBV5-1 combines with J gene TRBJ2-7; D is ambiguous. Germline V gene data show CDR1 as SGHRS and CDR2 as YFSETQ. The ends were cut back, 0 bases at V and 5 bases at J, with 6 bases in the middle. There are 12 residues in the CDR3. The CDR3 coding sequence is TGCGCCAGCAGCTTGGTGGCCGACGAGCAGTACTTC. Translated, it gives CASSLVADEQYF. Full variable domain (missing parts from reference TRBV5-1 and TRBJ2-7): KAGVTQTPRYLIKTRGQQVTLSCSPISGHRSVSWYQQTPGQGLQFLFEYFSETQRNKGNFPGRFSGRQFSNSRSEMNVSTLELGDSALYLCASSLVADEQYFGPGTRLTVT.

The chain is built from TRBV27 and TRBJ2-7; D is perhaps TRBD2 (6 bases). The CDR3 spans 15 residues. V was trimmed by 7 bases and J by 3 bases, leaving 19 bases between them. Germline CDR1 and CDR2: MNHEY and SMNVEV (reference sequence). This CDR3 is CASTTTATEGYEQYF. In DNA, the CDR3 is TGTGCCAGCACCACGACGGCAACGGAGGGCTACGAGCAGTACTTC.

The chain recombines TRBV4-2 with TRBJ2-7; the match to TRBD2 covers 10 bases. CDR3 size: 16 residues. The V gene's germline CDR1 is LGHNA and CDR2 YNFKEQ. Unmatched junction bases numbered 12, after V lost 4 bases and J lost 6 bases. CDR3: CASSPSDLLAGGEQYF. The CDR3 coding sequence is TGTGCCAGCAGCCCAAGCGATCTGTTAGCGGGAGGCGAGCAGTACTTC.

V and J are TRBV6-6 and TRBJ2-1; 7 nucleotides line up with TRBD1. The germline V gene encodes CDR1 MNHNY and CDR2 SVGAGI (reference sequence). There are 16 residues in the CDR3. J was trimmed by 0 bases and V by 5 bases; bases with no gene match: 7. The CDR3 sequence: CASSKQGPSSYNEQFF. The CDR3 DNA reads TGTGCCAGCAGTAAACAGGGGCCCAGCTCCTACAATGAGCAGTTCTTC.

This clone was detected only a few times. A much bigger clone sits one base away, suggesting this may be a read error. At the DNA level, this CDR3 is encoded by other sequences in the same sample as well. The CDR3 sequence is CASSEGTSGSNEQFF. For the CDR3, the DNA is TGTGCCAGCAGTGAAGGGACTAGCGGGAGCAATGAGCAGTTCTTC. V gene TRBV6-1 combines with J gene TRBJ2-1; 13 bases are a match to TRBD2. The CDR3 runs 15 residues. The V segment lost 1 base and the J segment 6 bases; nucleotides outside the gene matches: 0. The germline gives CDR1 MNHNS, CDR2 SASEGT.

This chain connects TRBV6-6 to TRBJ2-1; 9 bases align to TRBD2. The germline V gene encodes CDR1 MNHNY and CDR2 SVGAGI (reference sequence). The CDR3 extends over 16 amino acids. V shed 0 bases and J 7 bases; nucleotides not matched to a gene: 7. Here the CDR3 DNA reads TGTGCCAGCAGTTACTCGAGAAGCGGGAGGCAAAATGAGCAGTTCTTC. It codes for CASSYSRSGRQNEQFF.

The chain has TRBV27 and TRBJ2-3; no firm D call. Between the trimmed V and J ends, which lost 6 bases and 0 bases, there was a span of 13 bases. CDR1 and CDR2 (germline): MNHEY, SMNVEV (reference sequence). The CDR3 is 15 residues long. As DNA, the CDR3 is TGTGCCAGCAGCCCGTGGCAGTCTAGCACAGATACGCAGTATTTT. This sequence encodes CASSPWQSSTDTQYF.

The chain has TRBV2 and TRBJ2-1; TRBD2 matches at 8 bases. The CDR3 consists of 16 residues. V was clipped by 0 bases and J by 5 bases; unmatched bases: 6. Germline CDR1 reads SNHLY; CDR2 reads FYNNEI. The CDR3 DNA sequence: TGTGCCAGCAGTGAAGCTGCCACTAGCGGTCACAATGAGCAGTTCTTC. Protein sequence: CASSEAATSGHNEQFF.

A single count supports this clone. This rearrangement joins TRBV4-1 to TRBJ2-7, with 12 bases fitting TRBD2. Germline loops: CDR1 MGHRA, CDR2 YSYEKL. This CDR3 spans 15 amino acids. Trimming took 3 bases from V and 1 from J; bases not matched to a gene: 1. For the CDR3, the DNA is TGCGCCAGCAGCCAGACTAGCGGGAGTTCCTACGAGCAGTACTTC. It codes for CASSQTSGSSYEQYF.

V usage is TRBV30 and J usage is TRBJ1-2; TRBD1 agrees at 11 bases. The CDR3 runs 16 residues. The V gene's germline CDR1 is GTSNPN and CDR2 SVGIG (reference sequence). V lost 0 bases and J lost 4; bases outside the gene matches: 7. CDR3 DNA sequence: TGTGCCTGGAGTGTCCTCGGGACAGGGGGAGTCTATGGCTACACCTTC. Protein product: CAWSVLGTGGVYGYTF. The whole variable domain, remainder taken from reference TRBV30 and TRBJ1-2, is SQTIHQWPATLVQPVGSPLSLECTVEGTSNPNLYWYRQAAGRGLQLLFYSVGIGQISSEVPQNLSASRPQDRQFILSSKKLLLSDSGFYLCAWSVLGTGGVYGYTFGSGTRLTVV.

This CDR3 reads CASRASGRSAYEQYF. CDR3 in DNA: TGTGCCAGCAGAGCTAGCGGGAGGTCTGCCTACGAGCAGTACTTC. The chain links TRBV28 to TRBJ2-7; 11 nucleotides align to TRBD2. Looked up from germline, CDR1 is MDHEN and CDR2 is SYDVKM. Unmatched junction bases numbered 6, after V lost 6 bases and J lost 2 bases. This CDR3 is built from 15 residues.

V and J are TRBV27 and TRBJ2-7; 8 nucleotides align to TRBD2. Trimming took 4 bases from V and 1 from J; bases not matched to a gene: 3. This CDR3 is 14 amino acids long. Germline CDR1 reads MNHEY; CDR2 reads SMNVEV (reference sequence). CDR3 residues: CASSWTSSSYEQYF. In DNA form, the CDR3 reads TGTGCCAGCAGTTGGACTAGCAGTTCCTACGAGCAGTACTTC.

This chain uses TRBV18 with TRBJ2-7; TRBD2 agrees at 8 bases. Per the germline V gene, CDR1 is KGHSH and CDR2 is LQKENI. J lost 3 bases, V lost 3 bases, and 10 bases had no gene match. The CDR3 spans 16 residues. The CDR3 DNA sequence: TGTGCCAGCTCACCGGTTACTAGCGGAACTCGCTACGAGCAGTACTTC. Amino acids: CASSPVTSGTRYEQYF.

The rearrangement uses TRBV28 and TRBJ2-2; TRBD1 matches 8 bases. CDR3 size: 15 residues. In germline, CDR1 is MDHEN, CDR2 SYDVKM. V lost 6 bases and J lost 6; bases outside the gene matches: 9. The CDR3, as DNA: TGTGCCAGCAGCCTCTATCAGGGGGCTGCCGGGGAGCTGTTTTTT. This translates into CASSLYQGAAGELFF.

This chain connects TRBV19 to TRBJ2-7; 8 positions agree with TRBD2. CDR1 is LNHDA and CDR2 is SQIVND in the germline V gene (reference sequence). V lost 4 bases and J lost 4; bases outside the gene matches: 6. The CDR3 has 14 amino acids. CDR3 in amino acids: CASSTGLGKYEQYF. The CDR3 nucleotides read TGTGCCAGTAGTACGGGACTAGGGAAGTACGAGCAGTACTTC.

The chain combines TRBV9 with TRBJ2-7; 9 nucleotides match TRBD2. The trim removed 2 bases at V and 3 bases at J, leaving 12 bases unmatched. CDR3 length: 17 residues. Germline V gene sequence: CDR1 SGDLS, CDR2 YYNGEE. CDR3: CASSVGDGTSLYYEQYF. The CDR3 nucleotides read TGTGCCAGCAGCGTCGGTGACGGGACTAGCTTATACTACGAGCAGTACTTC.